Below, one T cell receptor (beta chain) is given with its context. A much larger clone is a single base away; this may be a read error. Original analysis: It was from reference gene primer amplification that nucleated cell counts were estimated. The method was immunoSEQ multiplex PCR; TCRdb's version includes in-frame clones alone and lacks a portion of them. The D gene and trimming were derived from the DNA, and the V and J assignments and clone size from that table. The sample holds approximately 210,000 clones, 82% seen once. This entry comes from a study of blood T cell repertoires in COVID-19. CDR3 length: 16 amino acids. Germline CDR1 MNHEY, CDR2 SMNVEV (reference sequence). V shed 5 bases, J shed 8 bases, and the junction held 15 bases outside the gene matches.

Sequences were obtained from peripheral blood. V gene TRBV27 combines with J gene TRBJ2-7; 10 positions agree with TRBD2. The source of this sequence is a woman between 40 and 55 years old with acute or convalescent COVID-19. The CDR3 region has the DNA TGTGCCAGCAGTCTGTCGTCTAGCGGGGGTGCTTACAAGCAGTACTTC. The encoded protein is CASSLSSSGGAYKQYF.